These 25 T cell receptor beta chains originate from one sample sequenced in a study of cytomegalovirus exposure and HLA in healthy donors. PCR used 60 Vbeta primers and 13 Jbeta primers. Sequencing used immunoSEQ multiplex PCR; TCRdb keeps in-frame clones, though not all of them. The top ten clones hold around 2.1% of a sample with fewer than 110,000 clones, roughly four fifths of them seen once. The specimen sequenced was PBMCs. These TCRs come from a man between 18 and 35 years old in good health and CMV-seronegative.

The chain's CDR3 is CASFLGGGTDTQYF. The CDR3 nucleotides are TGCGCCAGCTTCCTCGGCGGGGGCACAGATACGCAGTATTTT. The genes are TRBV5-1 and TRBJ2-3, with D perhaps TRBD2 (6 bases). Germline V gives CDR1 SGHRS, CDR2 YFSETQ. This CDR3 region has 14 residues. V was shortened by 7 bases and J by 1 base, with 13 bases between the two germline ends.

This clone has just a few counts. V usage is TRBV19 and J usage is TRBJ2-1; a possible D gene is TRBD1 (6 bases). The CDR3 consists of 15 residues. V lost 6 bases and J 6 bases, leaving 18 bases between the germline ends. Germline CDR1 LNHDA, CDR2 SQIVND (reference sequence). The CDR3 DNA is TGTGCCAGTAGGGACGGGACAATGTCCAGCAATGAGCAGTTCTTC. Protein: CASRDGTMSSNEQFF.

V and J are TRBV6-5 and TRBJ1-2; perhaps TRBD1 as D (6 bases). V was pared by 6 bases and J by 6 bases, with 14 bases between. Germline V gene sequence: CDR1 MNHEY, CDR2 SVGAGI. The CDR3 is 13 amino acids. This CDR3 is CASSSVGANGYTF. The DNA for the CDR3 is TGTGCCAGCAGCTCTGTGGGGGCTAATGGCTACACCTTC.

The chain is built from TRBV2 and TRBJ1-1; D is uncertain. The CDR3 is 14 residues long. V lost 4 bases and J 4 bases, leaving 13 bases between the germline ends. From germline, CDR1 is SNHLY and CDR2 FYNNEI. In DNA, the CDR3 is TGTGCCAGCAGTGTGGTCGGGGTTGGCACTGAAGCTTTCTTT. It yields the protein CASSVVGVGTEAFF.

V is TRBV4-2 and J is TRBJ2-5; 9 bases are a match to TRBD2. The tail of the sequence fits TRBJ2-7 better, so the J call may be wrong. CDR1 is LGHNA, CDR2 YNFKEQ, per germline. The CDR3 contains 17 residues. The CDR3 loop reads CASSQSFGSGGPYEQYF. CDR3 coding DNA: TGTGCCAGCAGCCAAAGCTTCGGTAGCGGGGGTCCGTACGAGCAGTACTTC.

This chain joins TRBV28 and TRBJ2-2; a weak D match, TRBD1 (6 bases). Germline V lookup: CDR1 MDHEN, CDR2 SYDVKM. The V gene lost 8 bases and the J gene lost 2 bases, with 12 bases spanning the gap. The CDR3 length is 14 residues. The CDR3 spells CASGLQGNTGELFF. The CDR3 nucleotides are TGTGCCAGCGGGTTACAGGGAAACACCGGGGAGCTGTTTTTT.

The chain combines TRBV11-2 with TRBJ1-6; 9 nucleotides agree with TRBD1. The trim removed 4 bases at V and 9 bases at J, leaving 4 bases unmatched. Germline values: CDR1 SGHAT, CDR2 FQNNGV. The CDR3 is 14 amino acids. As DNA, the CDR3 is TGTGCCAGCAGCTCCACAGGGGGCGGTTCACCCCTCCACTTT. Translating it yields CASSSTGGGSPLHF.

The table lists this clone with a few counts. The CDR3 loop reads CASTTILGTGNYEQYF. CDR3 nucleotide sequence: TGTGCCAGCACAACGATCCTCGGGACAGGGAACTACGAGCAGTACTTC. The J gene is TRBJ2-7, the V gene TRBV28, with 9 bases lining up with TRBD1. Germline trimming cut 7 bases from V and 3 bases from J; bases unmatched to any gene: 13. The germline V gene encodes CDR1 MDHEN and CDR2 SYDVKM. The CDR3 covers 16 residues.

A few counts support this clone. V gene TRBV2 combines with J gene TRBJ1-1; TRBD1 is a possible D gene (5 bases). CDR3 length: 15 residues. Trimming cost V 6 bases and J 7 bases, with 21 bases left between them. Germline values: CDR1 SNHLY, CDR2 FYNNEI. The chain's CDR3 is CASRVSPGGGSEAFF. The DNA for the CDR3 is TGTGCCAGCAGAGTCTCGCCGGGGGGAGGAAGTGAAGCTTTCTTT.

The chain is built from TRBV5-1 and TRBJ2-3, with D unresolved. Germline loops: CDR1 SGHRS, CDR2 YFSETQ. This CDR3 spans 13 amino acids. Trimming shortened V by 2 bases and J by 6 bases, and 10 bases separated the two germline ends. This CDR3 reads CASSFSAADTQYF. The CDR3 DNA reads TGCGCCAGCAGCTTCTCGGCGGCCGATACGCAGTATTTT.

The J gene is TRBJ2-5, the V gene TRBV7-9, with 8 bases matching TRBD2. After removal of 1 base from V and 2 bases from J, the junction contained 3 bases not matched to a gene. This CDR3 comprises 15 residues. Germline CDR1 SEHNR, CDR2 FQNEAQ (reference sequence). In nucleotides, the CDR3 is TGTGCCAGCAGCTTAGGCGGGGGGCGGCAAGAGACCCAGTACTTC. As protein: CASSLGGGRQETQYF.

This rearrangement joins TRBV9 to TRBJ2-3; 8 bases map to TRBD2. Trimming cost V 0 bases and J 1 base; bases outside gene matches: 4. The CDR3 contains 16 residues. Germline V gene lookup returns CDR1 SGDLS and CDR2 YYNGEE. The CDR3 spells CASSVVGRGGTDTQYF. As DNA, the CDR3 is TGTGCCAGCAGCGTAGTGGGGCGGGGGGGCACAGATACGCAGTATTTT.

The chain combines TRBV25-1 with TRBJ1-2; 9 bases map to TRBD1. The CDR3 spans 13 residues. V was pared by 6 bases and J by 4 bases, with 3 bases of the junction left unmatched. Germline loops: CDR1 MGHDK, CDR2 SYGVNS. CDR3 coding DNA: TGTGCCAGCAGGGGACAGGGTGGCTATGGCTACACCTTC. It translates to CASRGQGGYGYTF.

The chain recombines TRBV19 with TRBJ1-5; tentatively, D is TRBD1 (6 bases). V was pared by 9 bases and J by 2 bases, with 17 bases between. Germline CDR1 is LNHDA and CDR2 is SQIVND (reference sequence). This CDR3 spans 15 amino acids. The CDR3 here is CASIQGGGGNQPQHF. CDR3 DNA sequence: TGTGCCAGCATTCAAGGGGGGGGTGGCAATCAGCCCCAGCATTTT.

The rearrangement links TRBV4-3 to TRBJ1-2, with 8 bases that match TRBD1. Germline CDR1 LGHNA, CDR2 YSLEER. J lost 2 bases, V lost 4 bases, and 6 bases had no gene match. The CDR3 runs to 15 residues. CDR3 in amino acids: CASSLTRGQNYGYTF. Written as DNA, the CDR3 is TGCGCCAGCAGCCTTACCAGGGGGCAGAACTATGGCTACACCTTC.

V and J are TRBV6-5 and TRBJ1-2; TRBD1 is a possible D gene (5 bases). CDR3 length: 15 amino acids. CDR1 and CDR2 from the germline V gene are MNHEY and SVGAGI. The V and J ends lost 5 bases and 7 bases respectively, with 20 bases between them. CDR3 protein: CASSGEGRVLCGYTF. The CDR3 DNA reads as TGTGCCAGCAGTGGGGAGGGCAGGGTTTTGTGTGGCTACACCTTC.

The genes are TRBV15 and TRBJ2-5; TRBD1 aligns across 7 bases. This CDR3 contains 17 residues. V lost 3 bases and J lost 2; bases outside the gene matches: 12. Germline V gene lookup returns CDR1 LNHNV and CDR2 YYDKDF (reference sequence). This CDR3 reads CATSSPPRQGGQETQYF. In nucleotides, the CDR3 is TGTGCCACCAGCAGTCCTCCCCGACAGGGCGGGCAAGAGACCCAGTACTTC.

V usage is TRBV18 and J usage is TRBJ1-6; D ambiguous. The CDR3 covers 14 residues. Trimming removed 2 bases at V and 7 bases at J, with 9 bases between. Germline loops: CDR1 KGHSH, CDR2 LQKENI. In nucleotides, the CDR3 is TGTGCCAGCTCACCAGAATCGGAGAATTCACCCCTCCACTTT. This translates into CASSPESENSPLHF.

This chain joins TRBV15 and TRBJ2-7; maybe TRBD1 (5 bases). CDR3 length equals 13 residues. Trimming stripped 0 bases from V and 6 bases from J, with 9 bases between. Germline assignment: CDR1 LNHNV and CDR2 YYDKDF (reference sequence). CDR3 residues: CATSREEGVEQYF. The CDR3 coding sequence is TGTGCCACCAGCAGAGAGGAAGGGGTCGAGCAGTACTTC.

The chain couples TRBV5-3 to TRBJ2-3; D may be TRBD2 (6 bases). TRBV5-3 is annotated as an ORF whose role is uncertain. Trimming shortened V by 8 bases and J by 3 bases, and 16 bases separated the two germline ends. The CDR3 totals 14 residues. CDR3: CARMAGWSTDTQYF. CDR3 in DNA: TGTGCCAGGATGGCGGGGTGGTCAACAGATACGCAGTATTTT.

The table lists this clone with a few counts. V and J are TRBV6-5 and TRBJ1-2, with D possibly being TRBD1 (6 bases). In germline, CDR1 is MNHEY, CDR2 SVGAGI. The CDR3 runs to 14 residues. V lost 8 bases and J lost 4, with 17 bases in between. The CDR3 sequence: CASGETGRTYGYTF. CDR3 sequence (DNA): TGTGCCAGCGGGGAAACAGGGCGTACCTATGGCTACACCTTC.

The V call is TRBV9, the J call TRBJ2-7; 14 positions match TRBD2. The V gene end was trimmed by 3 bases and the J gene end by 7 bases; junction bases not matched to a gene: 6. The CDR3 loop spans 15 amino acids. CDR1 SGDLS and CDR2 YYNGEE come from the germline V gene. The CDR3 DNA reads as TGTGCCAGCAGCGCCGGACTAGCGGGGGGCGGGGAGCAGTACTTC. Amino acid sequence: CASSAGLAGGGEQYF.

The chain uses TRBV11-3 and TRBJ2-6; TRBD1 agrees at 10 bases. There are 17 residues in the CDR3. The germline CDR1 and CDR2 sequences are SGHNT and YENEEA. V shed 5 bases and J 3 bases; nucleotides not matched to a gene: 7. The CDR3 loop is CASSQPTGGHGANVLTF. The DNA of the CDR3 is TGTGCCAGCAGCCAACCGACAGGGGGCCATGGGGCCAACGTCCTGACTTTC.

The chain is built from TRBV7-9 and TRBJ1-6, with 10 bases matching TRBD1. This CDR3 has 15 amino acids. J was trimmed by 8 bases and V by 0 bases; bases with no gene match: 1. The V gene's germline CDR1 is SEHNR and CDR2 FQNEAQ (reference sequence). CDR3 protein: CASSLAGTGDSPLHF. CDR3 nucleotide sequence: TGTGCCAGCAGCTTAGCCGGGACAGGGGATTCACCCCTCCACTTT.

The chain has TRBV5-8 and TRBJ1-3; D gene unclear. The CDR3 covers 15 residues. CDR1 and CDR2 (germline): SGHTS, YDEGEE. V gave up 5 bases and J gave up 0 bases, with 12 bases separating them. In nucleotides, the CDR3 is TGTGCCAGCAGGAGGCGGGGTTTCTCTGGAAACACCATATATTTT. It specifies CASRRRGFSGNTIYF.